This TCR beta chain came from a study of T-cell memory formation after mild COVID-19 (dated by TCRdb to the early 2020s). A note on the overall study: TCR sequence clusters from the two donors were largely donor specific. In two donors, T-cell clones that expanded and contracted after mild COVID-19 were followed by sequencing TCRalpha and TCRbeta repertoires longitudinally. Two young, previously healthy adult volunteers, one female and one male, were included in the cohort. Results the study describes overall, beyond this receptor: The study covered only a couple of mild cases, and larger cohorts including severe cases with pre-infection samples were considered necessary. From day 15 to 85, contracting clones showed balanced CD4/CD8 phenotypes, whereas a second wave of clones that expanded from day 15 to 37 leaned towards CD4+. Whether the second-wave clones peaking on day 37 were SARS-CoV-2 specific was not confirmed. The detection of some responding clones in pre-infection memory suggests that pre-existing cross-reactive memory T cells joined the SARS-CoV-2 response. Contracting CD4+ clones appeared mostly in the CM and EM memory subsets, whereas CD8+ clones were enriched in EMRA.

The instrument given in TCRdb is Illumina NovaSeq 6000. TCRalpha and TCRbeta cDNA libraries were built by 5'RACE with constant-segment primers, adding sample barcodes and unique molecular identifiers. Trizol reagent was used to extract RNA from every sample. Library amplification was performed in two PCR steps, and a second sample barcode and Illumina TruSeq adapters were introduced in the second step. The libraries were sequenced on an Illumina NovaSeq using 2 x 150 bp paired-end reads. Regarding the original processing steps: With migec v1.2.7, reads were demultiplexed and then collapsed into UMI-guided consensus sequences. With mixcr v2.1.11, UMI consensuses were aligned to TRA and TRB V and J templates and assembled into clonotypes. Expanded or contracted clonotypes were those called significant by both edgeR and NoisET, with noise models trained on biological replicates. For edgeR calls, a false discovery rate-adjusted p below 0.01 and a log2 fold-change threshold of 1 were applied. PCA with hierarchical clustering of max-normalized trajectories of the 1000 most abundant clonotypes was used as exploratory dynamics analysis. Separately sequenced CD4+ and CD8+ repertoires were used to assign a CD4 or CD8 phenotype to each responding clone. The public reads were reprocessed in TCRdb via fastp at Q25 and MiXCR, keeping in-frame beta chains. Entries are consolidated by CDR3 protein sequence, retaining the most common genes and DNA. TCRdb, not the original authors, processed these V and J calls. Recorded for this sample are some 160,000 distinct CDR3 sequences; around 13% of them occurred a single time. The top ten clones comprise roughly 3.4% of the sample.

PBMCs were isolated by Ficoll-Paque density gradient centrifugation. Of note for this clonotype: It has no known antigen specificity. No clone much larger than this one lies a single base away; base qualities are absent.

There are 13 amino acids in the CDR3, from cysteine to phenylalanine inclusive. The CDR3 DNA has 39 bases and is translated from base 1. From V the trimming removes 0 bases and from J it removes 4 bases, while the gene matches leave 2 bases of the junction unaccounted for. The germline V gene (reference sequence) specifies DFQATT as CDR1 and SNEGSKA as CDR2. The TCR originated in a young man who had mild COVID-19 (a few samples of this study predate the infection). The sample titles of this study are shuffled in the database, so cell type and time point are left out; the donor was told from shared clones. Recombination connected TRBV20-1 to TRBJ1-2, with TRBD1 identical over 7 junction bases. Input material: PBMCs or a T cell subset sorted from them (not recorded which). Here the CDR3 is given as CSARDRTGYGYTF. In nucleotides, the sequence is TGCAGTGCTAGAGACAGGACAGGCTATGGCTACACCTTC.